This TCR beta chain was sequenced during a study of T cells in Graves' hyperthyroidism and ophthalmopathy. Across the whole study: The authors collected peripheral blood at initial diagnosis, before any treatment. Whole-study findings and limits: Ophthalmopathy was identified by the model a median about 6 months ahead of onset. Most clonotypes that expanded in the thyroid above 0.001 also showed up in blood.

Amplification yielded TCR beta CDR3 regions, with RNA transcripts as the source. TCR CDR3 regions were first amplified by RT-PCR with HTBI primers. TCRdb re-analysed the multiplex PCR reads in MiXCR, keeping a single row per CDR3 protein. The sample yields hundreds of thousands of distinct CDR3 sequences, around 15% seen once. Trimming took off 3 bases at V and 2 bases at J, with 13 bases between the two ends. The CDR3 covers 14 residues. Per the germline V gene, CDR1 is DFQATT and CDR2 is SNEGSKA (reference sequence). The sample holds many counts of this clonotype. No antigen is known for it. Thyroid ultrasound, orbital computed tomography, clinical symptoms, and serum thyroxine and TRAb underpinned diagnoses.

The TCR originated in a young woman with Graves' hyperthyroidism. Specimen: blood. The genes are TRBV20-1 and TRBJ2-5, with D uncertain. CDR3 DNA: TGCAGTGCTAGGCGGTGGCAGCGTCAAGAGACCCAGTACTTC. This codes for CSARRWQRQETQYF.